These T cell receptor beta chains were read from a single sample in a study of T-cell memory formation after mild COVID-19. One entry per CDR3 protein, called by TCRdb with MiXCR from the 5' RACE reads. This sample has about 160,000 distinct CDR3 sequences, with roughly 31% found just once. Sequencing input: PBMCs or a T cell subset sorted from them (not recorded which). The receptors here all came from an adult woman who had mild COVID-19 (a few samples of this study predate the infection). Cell type and time point are not known. Each CDR3 is given with its conserved first and last residue. Fields, in order: clone size, V gene, J gene, D gene, CDR3 protein, CDR3 DNA. D genes are given only for firm matches. Clone size appears in some rows only: once, few, many, or a class for an expanded clone.

clone size: once
V gene: TRBV29-1
J gene: TRBJ2-7
D gene: TRBD1
CDR3 protein: CSATGTGYYEQYF
CDR3 DNA: TGCAGCGCAACCGGGACAGGGTATTACGAGCAGTACTTC

clone size: few
V gene: TRBV11-2
J gene: TRBJ2-5
D gene: NA
CDR3 protein: CASSPRLSREETQYF
CDR3 DNA: TGTGCCAGCAGCCCCCGCCTGAGCAGGGAGGAGACCCAGTACTTC

clone size: NA
V gene: TRBV5-1
J gene: TRBJ1-2
D gene: TRBD1
CDR3 protein: CASSSTPTRQGTSGYTF
CDR3 DNA: TGCGCCAGCAGCTCCACCCCGACCAGACAGGGGACAAGTGGCTACACCTTC

clone size: once
V gene: TRBV5-1
J gene: TRBJ2-5
D gene: TRBD1
CDR3 protein: CASSKGQGKETQYF
CDR3 DNA: TGCGCCAGCAGCAAAGGACAGGGGAAAGAGACCCAGTACTTC

clone size: NA
V gene: TRBV19
J gene: TRBJ2-1
D gene: NA
CDR3 protein: CASSIGGPSEFGSYNEQFF
CDR3 DNA: TGTGCCAGTAGTATCGGAGGGCCCTCGGAGTTTGGGTCCTACAATGAGCAGTTCTTC

clone size: few
V gene: TRBV5-1
J gene: TRBJ2-7
D gene: NA
CDR3 protein: CASSSRDGSYEQYF
CDR3 DNA: TGCGCCAGCAGCTCCAGGGATGGCTCCTACGAGCAGTACTTC

clone size: few
V gene: TRBV18
J gene: TRBJ2-1
D gene: TRBD2
CDR3 protein: CASSTYSGGYNEQFF
CDR3 DNA: TGTGCCAGCTCTACCTATAGCGGGGGATACAATGAGCAGTTCTTC

clone size: NA
V gene: TRBV24-1
J gene: TRBJ1-2
D gene: NA
CDR3 protein: CATSDWGRNYGYTF
CDR3 DNA: TGTGCCACCAGTGATTGGGGCAGAAACTATGGCTACACCTTC

clone size: few
V gene: TRBV3-1
J gene: TRBJ2-7
D gene: NA
CDR3 protein: CASSQDFEAARPYEQYF
CDR3 DNA: TGTGCCAGCAGCCAAGATTTTGAGGCGGCACGACCCTACGAGCAGTACTTC

clone size: few
V gene: TRBV5-5
J gene: TRBJ2-3
D gene: TRBD2
CDR3 protein: CASKHSGYITDTQYF
CDR3 DNA: TGTGCCAGCAAACATAGCGGGTATATCACAGATACGCAGTATTTT

clone size: NA
V gene: TRBV29-1
J gene: TRBJ2-7
D gene: NA
CDR3 protein: CSVELRDLPRYEQYF
CDR3 DNA: TGCAGCGTTGAACTCCGGGACCTGCCCCGTTACGAGCAGTACTTC

clone size: NA
V gene: TRBV3-1
J gene: TRBJ1-2
D gene: NA
CDR3 protein: CASSQAAGGVTNYGYTF
CDR3 DNA: TGTGCCAGCAGCCAAGCGGCAGGTGGAGTCACTAACTATGGCTACACCTTC

clone size: NA
V gene: TRBV5-6
J gene: TRBJ2-7
D gene: NA
CDR3 protein: CASSFQPSHEQYF
CDR3 DNA: TGTGCCAGCAGCTTCCAGCCGAGCCACGAGCAGTACTTC

clone size: NA
V gene: TRBV20-1
J gene: TRBJ2-1
D gene: TRBD2
CDR3 protein: CSATRTGLANEQFF
CDR3 DNA: TGCAGTGCTACCCGAACGGGACTAGCTAATGAGCAGTTCTTC

clone size: NA
V gene: TRBV5-1
J gene: TRBJ2-7
D gene: TRBD1
CDR3 protein: CASSVGTGAPYEQYF
CDR3 DNA: TGCGCCAGCAGCGTGGGGACAGGGGCCCCCTACGAGCAGTACTTC

clone size: NA
V gene: TRBV21-1
J gene: TRBJ2-1
D gene: NA
CDR3 protein: CASSKRTGTYNEQFF
CDR3 DNA: TGTGCCAGCAGCAAACGGACAGGGACCTACAATGAGCAGTTCTTC

clone size: NA
V gene: TRBV23-1
J gene: TRBJ1-5
D gene: NA
CDR3 protein: CASSQSIEGIRDYSNQPQHF
CDR3 DNA: TGCGCCAGCAGTCAATCTATCGAAGGAATTCGAGATTATAGCAATCAGCCCCAGCATTTT

clone size: NA
V gene: TRBV7-2
J gene: TRBJ2-7
D gene: TRBD2
CDR3 protein: CASSLVPSGTGSEQYF
CDR3 DNA: TGTGCCAGCAGCTTAGTGCCGAGCGGGACTGGGAGCGAGCAGTACTTC

clone size: NA
V gene: TRBV14
J gene: TRBJ2-1
D gene: NA
CDR3 protein: CASRRQGINEQFF
CDR3 DNA: TGTGCCAGCAGAAGGCAGGGGATCAATGAGCAGTTCTTC

clone size: NA
V gene: TRBV18
J gene: TRBJ2-3
D gene: TRBD1
CDR3 protein: CASSPQQGASTDTQYF
CDR3 DNA: TGTGCCAGCTCACCACAGCAGGGGGCGAGCACAGATACGCAGTATTTT